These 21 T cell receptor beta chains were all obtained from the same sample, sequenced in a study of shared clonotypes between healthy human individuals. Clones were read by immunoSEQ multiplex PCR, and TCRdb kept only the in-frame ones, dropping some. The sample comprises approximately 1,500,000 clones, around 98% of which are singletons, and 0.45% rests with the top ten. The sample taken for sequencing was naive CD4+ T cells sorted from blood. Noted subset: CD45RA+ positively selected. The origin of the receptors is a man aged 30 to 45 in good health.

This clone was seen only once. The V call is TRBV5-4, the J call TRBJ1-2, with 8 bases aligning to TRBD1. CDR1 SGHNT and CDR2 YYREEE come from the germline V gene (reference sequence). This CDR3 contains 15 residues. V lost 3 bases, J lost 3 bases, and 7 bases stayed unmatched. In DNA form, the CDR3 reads TGTGCCAGCAGCTCGACGTCAGGGGGCGACTATGGCTACACCTTC. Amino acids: CASSSTSGGDYGYTF.

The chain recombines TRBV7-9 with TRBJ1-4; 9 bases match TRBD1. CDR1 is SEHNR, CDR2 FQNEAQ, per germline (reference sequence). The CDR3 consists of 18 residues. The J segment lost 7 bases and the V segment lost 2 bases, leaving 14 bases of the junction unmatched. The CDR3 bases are TGTGCCAGCAGCTTAAACGCCGGGACAGGGTCCTATAGTGAAAAACTGTTTTTT. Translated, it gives CASSLNAGTGSYSEKLFF.

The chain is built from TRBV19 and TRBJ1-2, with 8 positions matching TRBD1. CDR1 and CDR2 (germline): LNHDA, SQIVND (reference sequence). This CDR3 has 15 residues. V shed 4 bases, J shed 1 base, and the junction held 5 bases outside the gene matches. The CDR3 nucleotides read TGTGCCAGTAGTACCACAGGGGGAGTTAACTATGGCTACACCTTC. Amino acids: CASSTTGGVNYGYTF.

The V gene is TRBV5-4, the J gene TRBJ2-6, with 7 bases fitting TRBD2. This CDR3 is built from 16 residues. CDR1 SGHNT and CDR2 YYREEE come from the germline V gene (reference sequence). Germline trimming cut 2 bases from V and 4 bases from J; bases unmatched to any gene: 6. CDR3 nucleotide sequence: TGTGCCAGCAGCTTAGGCGGGAGACGGGGGGCCAACGTCCTGACTTTC. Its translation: CASSLGGRRGANVLTF.

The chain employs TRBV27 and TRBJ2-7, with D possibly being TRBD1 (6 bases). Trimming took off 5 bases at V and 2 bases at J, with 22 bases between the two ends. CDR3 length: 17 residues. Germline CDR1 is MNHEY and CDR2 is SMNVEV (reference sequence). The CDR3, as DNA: TGTGCCAGCAGTCGTATGGGACAAAGACTCTCGGCCTACGAGCAGTACTTC. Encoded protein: CASSRMGQRLSAYEQYF.

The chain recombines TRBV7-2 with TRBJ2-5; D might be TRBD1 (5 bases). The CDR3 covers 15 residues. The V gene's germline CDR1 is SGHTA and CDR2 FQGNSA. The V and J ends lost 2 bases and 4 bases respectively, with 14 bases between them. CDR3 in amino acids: CASSLMIRTPETQYF. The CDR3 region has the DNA TGTGCCAGCAGCTTAATGATTCGGACACCAGAGACCCAGTACTTC. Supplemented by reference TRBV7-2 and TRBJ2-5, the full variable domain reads GAGVSQSPSNKVTEKGKDVELRCDPISGHTALYWYRQSLGQGLEFLIYFQGNSAPDKSGLPSDRFSAERTGGSVSTLTIQRTQQEDSAVYLCASSLMIRTPETQYFGPGTRLLVL.

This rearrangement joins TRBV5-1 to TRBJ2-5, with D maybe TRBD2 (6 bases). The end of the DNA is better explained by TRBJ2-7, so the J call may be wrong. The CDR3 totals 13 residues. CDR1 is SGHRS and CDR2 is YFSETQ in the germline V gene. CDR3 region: CASSGGSSYEQYF. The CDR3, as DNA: TGCGCCAGCAGCGGGGGGTCCAGCTACGAGCAGTACTTC.

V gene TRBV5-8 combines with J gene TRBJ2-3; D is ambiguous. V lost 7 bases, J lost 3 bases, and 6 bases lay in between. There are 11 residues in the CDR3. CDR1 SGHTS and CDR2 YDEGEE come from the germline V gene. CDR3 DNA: TGTGCCAGCGGGGTTACAGATACGCAGTATTTT. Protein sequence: CASGVTDTQYF.

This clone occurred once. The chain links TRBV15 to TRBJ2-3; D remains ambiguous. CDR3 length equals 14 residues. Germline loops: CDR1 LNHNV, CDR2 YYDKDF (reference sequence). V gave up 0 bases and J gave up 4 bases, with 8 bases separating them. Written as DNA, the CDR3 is TGTGCCACCAGCAGAGATTTGGCGGCAGATACGCAGTATTTT. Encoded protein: CATSRDLAADTQYF. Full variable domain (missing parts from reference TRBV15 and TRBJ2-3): DAMVIQNPRYQVTQFGKPVTLSCSQTLNHNVMYWYQQKSSQAPKLLFHYYDKDFNNEADTPDNFQSRRPNTSFCFLDIRSPGLGDTAMYLCATSRDLAADTQYFGPGTRLTVL.

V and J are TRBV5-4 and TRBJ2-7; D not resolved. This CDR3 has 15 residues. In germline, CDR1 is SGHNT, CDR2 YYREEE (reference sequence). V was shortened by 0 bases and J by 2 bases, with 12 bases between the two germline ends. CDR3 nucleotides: TGTGCCAGCAGCTTGGAGGGCAGTAGGGCCTACGAGCAGTACTTC. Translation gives CASSLEGSRAYEQYF. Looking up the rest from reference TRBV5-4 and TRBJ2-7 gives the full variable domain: ETGVTQSPTHLIKTRGQQVTLRCSSQSGHNTVSWYQQALGQGPQFIFQYYREEENGRGNFPPRFSGLQFPNYSSELNVNALELDDSALYLCASSLEGSRAYEQYFGPGTRLTVT.

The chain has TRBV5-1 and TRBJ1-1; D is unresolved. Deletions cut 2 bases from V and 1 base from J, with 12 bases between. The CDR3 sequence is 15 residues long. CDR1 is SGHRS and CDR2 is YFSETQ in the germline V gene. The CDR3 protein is CASSFLAGENTEAFF. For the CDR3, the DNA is TGCGCCAGCAGCTTTTTGGCGGGCGAGAACACTGAAGCTTTCTTT.

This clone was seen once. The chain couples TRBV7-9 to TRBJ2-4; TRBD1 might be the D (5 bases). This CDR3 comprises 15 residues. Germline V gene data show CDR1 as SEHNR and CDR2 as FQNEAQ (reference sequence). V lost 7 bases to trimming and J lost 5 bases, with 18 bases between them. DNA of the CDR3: TGTGCCAGCACCAAACTGGGGCAGCTTGAAAACATTCAGTACTTC. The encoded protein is CASTKLGQLENIQYF.

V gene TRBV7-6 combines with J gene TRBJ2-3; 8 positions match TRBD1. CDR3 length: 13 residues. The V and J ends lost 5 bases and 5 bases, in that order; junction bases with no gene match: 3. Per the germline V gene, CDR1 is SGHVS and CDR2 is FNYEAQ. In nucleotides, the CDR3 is TGTGCCAGCAGCCCGGACAGGGTAGATACGCAGTATTTT. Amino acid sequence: CASSPDRVDTQYF.

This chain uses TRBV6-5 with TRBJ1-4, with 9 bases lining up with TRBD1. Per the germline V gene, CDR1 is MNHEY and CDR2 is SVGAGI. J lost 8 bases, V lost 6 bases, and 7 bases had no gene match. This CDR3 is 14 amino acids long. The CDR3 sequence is CASRSTGGREKLFF. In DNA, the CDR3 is TGTGCCAGCAGATCCACAGGGGGCCGAGAAAAACTGTTTTTT.

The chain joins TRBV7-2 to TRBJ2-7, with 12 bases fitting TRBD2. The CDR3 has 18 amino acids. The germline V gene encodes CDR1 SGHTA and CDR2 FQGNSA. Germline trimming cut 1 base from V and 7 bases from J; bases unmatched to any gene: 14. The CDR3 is CASSLGPLLAGGPGEQYF. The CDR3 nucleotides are TGTGCCAGCAGCTTAGGCCCCCTCCTAGCGGGAGGGCCAGGGGAGCAGTACTTC.

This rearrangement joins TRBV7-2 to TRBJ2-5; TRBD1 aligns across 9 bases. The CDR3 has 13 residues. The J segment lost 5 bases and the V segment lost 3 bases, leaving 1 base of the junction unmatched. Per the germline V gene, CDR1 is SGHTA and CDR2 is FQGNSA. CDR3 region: CASSFDRGETQYF. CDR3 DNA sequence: TGTGCCAGCAGCTTTGACAGGGGGGAGACCCAGTACTTC.

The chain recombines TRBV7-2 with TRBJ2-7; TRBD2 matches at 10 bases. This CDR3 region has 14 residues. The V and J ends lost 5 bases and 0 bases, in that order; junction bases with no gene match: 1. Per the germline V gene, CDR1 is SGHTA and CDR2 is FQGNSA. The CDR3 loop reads CASSTSGASYEQYF. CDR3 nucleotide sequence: TGTGCCAGCAGCACTAGCGGGGCCTCCTACGAGCAGTACTTC.

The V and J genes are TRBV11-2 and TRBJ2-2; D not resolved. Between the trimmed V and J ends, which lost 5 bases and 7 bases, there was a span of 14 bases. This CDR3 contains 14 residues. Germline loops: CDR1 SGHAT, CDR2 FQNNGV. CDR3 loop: CASSPQTEVGELFF. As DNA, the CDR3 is TGTGCCAGCAGCCCTCAGACCGAGGTCGGGGAGCTGTTTTTT.

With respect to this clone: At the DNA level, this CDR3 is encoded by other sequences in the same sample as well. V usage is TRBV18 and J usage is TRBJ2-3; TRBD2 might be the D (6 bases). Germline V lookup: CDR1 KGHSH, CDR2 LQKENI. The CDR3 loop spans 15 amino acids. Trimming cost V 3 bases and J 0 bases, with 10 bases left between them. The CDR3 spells CASSPRRGSTDTQYF. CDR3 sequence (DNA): TGTGCCAGCTCACCGAGGCGGGGTAGCACAGATACGCAGTATTTT.

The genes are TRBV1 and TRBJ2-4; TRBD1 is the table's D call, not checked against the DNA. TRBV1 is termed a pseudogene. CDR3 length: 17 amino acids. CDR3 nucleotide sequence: TGCACCAGCAGCCACGATACAGCCGCTTTGGCCAAAAACATTCAGTACTTC. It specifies CTSSHDTAALAKNIQYF.

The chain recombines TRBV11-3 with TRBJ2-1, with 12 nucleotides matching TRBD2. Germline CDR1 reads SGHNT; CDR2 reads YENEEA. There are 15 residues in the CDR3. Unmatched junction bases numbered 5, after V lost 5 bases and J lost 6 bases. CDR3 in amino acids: CASSLGLAGTNEQFF. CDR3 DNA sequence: TGTGCCAGCAGCCTGGGACTAGCGGGCACCAATGAGCAGTTCTTC.